These 5 T cell receptor beta chains share one sample of origin, sequenced in a study of graft-versus-host responses after intestinal transplantation. Produced via immunoSEQ multiplex PCR; TCRdb's table is partial and in-frame only. The table has around 30,000 clones, 75% to 90% seen once; the top ten hold 1.1%. Source: PBMCs, taken about 27 days after intestinal transplant. All receptors come from a human patient who received an intestinal transplant, so some T cells may come from the graft donor.

In its sample, this clone was seen once. V and J are TRBV11-1 and TRBJ2-5; D tentatively reads TRBD1 or TRBD2 (6 bases each). This CDR3 comprises 15 residues. The V end lost 4 bases, the J end lost 4 bases, and 16 bases lay between the germline ends. Per the germline V gene, CDR1 is SGHAT and CDR2 is FQDESV (reference sequence). CDR3 sequence (DNA): TGTGCCAGCAGCTCGGGGGCGGTAGAACTAGAGACCCAGTACTTC. This codes for CASSSGAVELETQYF.

Here the CDR3 DNA reads TGTGCCATCAGCCGAGACCGTGCAACTAATGAAAAACTGTTTTTT. As protein: CAISRDRATNEKLFF. The gene calls are TRBV10-3 and TRBJ1-4; D not certain. Looked up from germline, CDR1 is ENHRY and CDR2 is SYGVKD. The germline V and J ends were trimmed by 6 bases and 0 bases, with 11 bases remaining between them. The CDR3 has 15 amino acids.

This sequence joins TRBV5-6 and TRBJ1-1; no firm D call. Looked up from germline, CDR1 is SGHDT and CDR2 is YYEEEE. V shed 2 bases and J shed 1 base, with 6 bases lying between them. The CDR3 has 13 amino acids. CDR3 nucleotide sequence: TGTGCCAGCAGCTTCTCCAGGAACACTGAAGCTTTCTTT. Amino acid sequence: CASSFSRNTEAFF.

The rearrangement uses TRBV5-4 and TRBJ2-7, with D perhaps given as TRBD1 or TRBD2 (6 bases each). V lost 0 bases and J 0 bases, leaving 10 bases between the germline ends. The CDR3 loop spans 15 amino acids. Germline loops: CDR1 SGHNT, CDR2 YYREEE (reference sequence). CDR3 sequence reads: CASSLEGGLSYEQYF. The CDR3 DNA follows: TGTGCCAGCAGCTTGGAGGGGGGCCTCTCCTACGAGCAGTACTTC.

V is TRBV7-3 and J is TRBJ2-7; 7 bases are shared with TRBD2. The CDR3 has 14 residues. Germline values: CDR1 SGHTA, CDR2 FQGTGA. Germline trimming cut 2 bases from V and 6 bases from J; bases unmatched to any gene: 7. The CDR3 DNA is TGTGCCAGCAGCTTATCAGCGGGGCTGGGCGAGCAGTACTTC. It specifies CASSLSAGLGEQYF. Full variable domain (outside the CDR3, taken from reference TRBV7-3 and TRBJ2-7): GAGVSQTPSNKVTEKGKYVELRCDPISGHTALYWYRQSLGQGPEFLIYFQGTGAADDSGLPNDRFFAVRPEGSVSTLKIQRTERGDSAVYLCASSLSAGLGEQYFGPGTRLTVT.